These 24 T cell receptor beta chains were all obtained from the same sample, sequenced in a study of T-cell reconstitution after alpha-beta-depleted transplantation in children. Preparation of the TCRbeta library used unique molecular identifiers. TCRdb re-called the PCR reads with MiXCR, one entry per CDR3 protein. The table lists roughly 300,000 distinct CDR3 sequences, roughly 12% of them singletons. Sequencing used peripheral blood, obtained 180 days after TCRalphabeta/CD19-depleted stem cell transplant. These receptors came from a male patient under 10 years old who had a stem cell transplant for chronic granulomatous disease, so the T cells may come from the graft donor.

This clonotype showed up many times. V and J are TRBV9 and TRBJ2-7; D unresolved. Trimming took off 3 bases at V and 2 bases at J, with 12 bases between the two ends. Germline V gene data show CDR1 as SGDLS and CDR2 as YYNGEE. CDR3 length: 14 residues. CDR3 sequence (DNA): TGTGCCAGCAGCGCCGGTTTCGGCGCCTACGAGCAGTACTTC. Translation: CASSAGFGAYEQYF.

To note about this clonotype: The junction does not match germline at one end; this may be a read error. The chain carries TRBV3-1 and TRBJ2-2; TRBD1 is a possible D gene (8 bases). Per germline, CDR1 LGHDT and CDR2 YNNKEL (reference sequence). The CDR3 consists of 15 residues. CDR3: CACSQQGGGTGELFF. The CDR3 DNA reads as TGTGCCTGCAGCCAACAGGGGGGGGGCACCGGGGAGCTGTTTTTT.

This clonotype was counted many times. The chain uses TRBV12-3 or TRBV12-4 and TRBJ2-5; D gene uncertain. V lost 7 bases and J lost 0, with 12 bases in between. This CDR3 comprises 14 residues. The CDR3 loop reads CASTLRSDQETQYF. The CDR3 DNA sequence: TGTGCCAGCACCCTGAGGTCGGACCAAGAGACCCAGTACTTC.

With regard to this clonotype: A much larger clone sits a single nucleotide away, making a read error possible. The chain couples TRBV5-1 to TRBJ2-7; TRBD2 is a possible D gene (6 bases). Germline V gives CDR1 SGHRS, CDR2 YFSETQ. The CDR3 has 13 residues. CDR3 nucleotides: TGCGCCAGCAGCTCAACTAGCCGCTACGAGCATTACTTC. Its translation is CASSSTSRYEHYF.

The J gene is TRBJ1-4, the V gene TRBV11-3, with D hard to call. This CDR3 comprises 15 residues. Trimming cost V 6 bases and J 1 base, with 12 bases left between them. Germline assignment: CDR1 SGHNT and CDR2 YENEEA. The CDR3 bases are TGTGCCAGCAGTTGGTTTGCGGTAACTAATGAAAAACTGTTTTTT. This codes for CASSWFAVTNEKLFF.

Turning to this clonotype: The junction shows a germline mismatch at one end, possibly a read error. CDR3 bases: TGTGCCGCCAGCAGAGATCGGCTAGCCCCTCCCTACGAGCAGTACTTC. It translates to CAASRDRLAPPYEQYF. This chain uses TRBV15 with TRBJ2-7; weak D call: TRBD2 (5 bases). Germline CDR1 LNHNV, CDR2 YYDKDF (reference sequence). The CDR3 length is 16 residues.

Turning to this clonotype: A much larger clone differs by one base, so this may be a read error. This sequence joins TRBV20-1 and TRBJ2-3, with a weak D call TRBD2 (5 bases). Germline assignment: CDR1 DFQATT and CDR2 SNEGSKA (reference sequence). This CDR3 has 13 residues. CDR3 sequence reads: CRARVGSADTQYF. CDR3 coding DNA: TGCAGGGCTAGAGTGGGTAGCGCAGATACGCAGTATTTT.

This clonotype came up many times. This chain uses TRBV5-1 with TRBJ2-7, with 7 bases that match TRBD2. CDR1 and CDR2 (germline): SGHRS, YFSETQ. The CDR3 extends over 14 amino acids. After removal of 5 bases from V and 2 bases from J, the junction contained 7 bases not matched to a gene. CDR3: CASSQRGLPYEQYF. In DNA, the CDR3 is TGCGCCAGCAGTCAGCGGGGACTACCCTACGAGCAGTACTTC.

A remark on this clonotype: A read error may be the cause here, since a much bigger clone is one base away. CDR3 sequence: CASSLDTNTGELLF. For the CDR3, the DNA is TGCGCCAGCAGCTTGGACACGAACACCGGGGAGCTGCTTTTT. The chain is built from TRBV5-1 and TRBJ2-2; D is perhaps TRBD2 (5 bases). CDR3 length: 14 residues. Germline V CDR1 and CDR2: SGHRS, YFSETQ.

This clonotype was recorded many times. The chain recombines TRBV29-1 with TRBJ2-1, with 10 bases aligning to TRBD1. V was pared by 4 bases and J by 5 bases, with 2 bases of the junction left unmatched. CDR1 and CDR2 from the germline V gene are SQVTM and ANQGSEA. This CDR3 comprises 13 residues. DNA for the CDR3: TGCAGCGTTGCGGGACAGGGGCACAATGAGCAGTTCTTC. Residues: CSVAGQGHNEQFF.

This clonotype was observed at least ten times. The chain is built from TRBV9 and TRBJ2-5; 14 bases map to TRBD2. Germline CDR1 reads SGDLS; CDR2 reads YYNGEE. Losses at the gene ends were 3 bases for V and 1 base for J; bases not matched to a gene: 5. The CDR3 is 17 residues long. The CDR3 bases are TGTGCCAGCAGCGGAGGACTAGCGGGAGGCCGCCAAGAGACCCAGTACTTC. This sequence encodes CASSGGLAGGRQETQYF.

This clonotype was seen ten or more times. CDR3 region: CASSEREIARNTGELFF. The CDR3 nucleotides are TGCGCCAGCAGTGAGCGGGAGATCGCCCGGAACACCGGGGAGCTGTTTTTT. The gene calls are TRBV5-1 and TRBJ2-2; TRBD2 agrees at 8 bases. This CDR3 comprises 17 residues. The V segment lost 5 bases and the J segment 1 base; nucleotides outside the gene matches: 10. Germline CDR1 SGHRS, CDR2 YFSETQ.

Concerning this clonotype itself: Since a much larger clone is just one base distant, this may be a read error. This CDR3 reads CCASTGGAYNSPLHF. CDR3 nucleotides: TGCTGTGCTTCTACAGGGGGCGCTTATAATTCACCCCTCCACTTT. V and J are TRBV20-1 and TRBJ1-6, with 9 bases lining up with TRBD1. CDR1 and CDR2 (germline): DFQATT, SNEGSKA (reference sequence). This CDR3 has 15 amino acids.

This clonotype was counted at least ten times. This chain links TRBV5-1 with TRBJ2-1, with 8 bases identical to TRBD2. This CDR3 comprises 14 residues. The germline V gene has CDR1 SGHRS and CDR2 YFSETQ. Trimming removed 7 bases from V and 2 bases from J; junction bases left unmatched: 5. CDR3: CASGPSGPYNEQFF. The DNA for the CDR3 is TGCGCCAGCGGCCCTAGCGGGCCCTACAATGAGCAGTTCTTC.

This clonotype was seen ten or more times. The chain has TRBV21-1 and TRBJ2-4; the table's D call of TRBD1 was not tested on the DNA. TRBV21-1 is classified as a pseudogene. This CDR3 contains 16 residues. CDR3 DNA sequence: TGTGCCAGCAGCAACCGGGACAGGGGATCCAAAAACATTCAGTACTTC. Translation: CASSNRDRGSKNIQYF.

Ten or more counts support this clonotype. The V call is TRBV7-8, the J call TRBJ2-3; D not resolved. Germline CDR1 and CDR2: SGHVS and FQNEAQ. CDR3 length: 13 residues. With 2 bases removed from V and 3 bases from J, the gap between germline ends came to 6 bases. The CDR3 sequence: CASSLMKTDTQYF. In DNA, the CDR3 is TGTGCCAGCAGCTTAATGAAGACAGATACGCAGTATTTT.

This clonotype was picked up many times. The rearrangement links TRBV7-8 to TRBJ2-3; D assignment may be TRBD1 or TRBD2 (5 bases each). Per the germline V gene, CDR1 is SGHVS and CDR2 is FQNEAQ. CDR3 length: 15 residues. V was trimmed by 0 bases and J by 2 bases, leaving 9 bases between them. The CDR3 sequence is CASSLAPGPTDTQYF. The CDR3 nucleotides read TGTGCCAGCAGCTTAGCGCCGGGGCCCACAGATACGCAGTATTTT.

This clonotype occurred many times. The chain employs TRBV6-1 and TRBJ2-5; D may be TRBD1 (5 bases). Trimming took off 3 bases at V and 4 bases at J, with 9 bases between the two ends. The CDR3 has 13 residues. In germline, CDR1 is MNHNS, CDR2 SASEGT. The CDR3 loop reads CASSETASETQYF. The DNA of the CDR3 is TGTGCCAGCAGTGAGACAGCGTCAGAGACCCAGTACTTC.

This clonotype was seen many times. The germline gene is not matched at one end of the junction; a read error may be the cause. The chain employs TRBV5-1 and TRBJ1-2, with 9 bases that match TRBD1. Germline V gene data show CDR1 as SGHRS and CDR2 as YFSETQ. The CDR3 length is 15 residues. As DNA, the CDR3 is TGCGCCAGCAGCGGAAGGGACAGGGCTAAGTATGGCTACACCTTC. Amino acid sequence: CASSGRDRAKYGYTF.

The gene calls are TRBV20-1 and TRBJ2-3, with 8 bases lining up with TRBD2. The CDR3 consists of 17 residues. Unmatched junction bases numbered 11, after V lost 0 bases and J lost 3 bases. The germline V gene has CDR1 DFQATT and CDR2 SNEGSKA (reference sequence). CDR3 nucleotides: TGCAGTGCTAGAGAGGCCCCTAAACTAGCGGCGACAGATACGCAGTATTTT. Its protein product is CSAREAPKLAATDTQYF.

This clonotype has at least ten counts. V and J are TRBV18 and TRBJ2-7, with D possibly TRBD1 on 6 matching bases. The CDR3 has 13 residues. Germline V gives CDR1 KGHSH, CDR2 LQKENI. Trimming stripped 2 bases from V and 3 bases from J, with 8 bases between. CDR3 in amino acids: CASSPRDNYEQYF. DNA for the CDR3: TGTGCCAGCTCACCAAGGGACAACTACGAGCAGTACTTC.

The V and J genes are TRBV23-1 and TRBJ2-3, with unresolved D. TRBV23-1 belongs to the ORF category, with a function that is uncertain. The germline V and J ends were trimmed by 0 bases and 0 bases, with 13 bases remaining between them. This CDR3 has 17 residues. CDR3 nucleotide sequence: TGCGCCAGCAGTCAATCGGTGTGCGGAACTAGCACAGATACGCAGTATTTT. Translating it yields CASSQSVCGTSTDTQYF.

This clonotype has ten or more counts. This chain uses TRBV6-2 or TRBV6-3 with TRBJ2-7; D is undetermined. V was pared by 8 bases and J by 2 bases, with 13 bases between. CDR3 length equals 13 residues. Germline CDR1 is MNHEY and CDR2 is SVGEGT. The CDR3 reads CASGSQRTYEQYF. CDR3 coding DNA: TGTGCCAGCGGGTCCCAGCGAACCTACGAGCAGTACTTC.

The count of this clonotype is one. Possible read error: a much larger clone is one base away. This rearrangement joins TRBV5-1 to TRBJ2-6, with 8 bases identical to TRBD1. Germline V gene lookup returns CDR1 SGHRS and CDR2 YFSETQ. This CDR3 has 19 residues. The CDR3 coding sequence is TGCGCCAGCAGCTCCGGGACAGGAACCTTTGATTCTGGGGCCAACGTCCTGTCTTTC. It codes for CASSSGTGTFDSGANVLSF.